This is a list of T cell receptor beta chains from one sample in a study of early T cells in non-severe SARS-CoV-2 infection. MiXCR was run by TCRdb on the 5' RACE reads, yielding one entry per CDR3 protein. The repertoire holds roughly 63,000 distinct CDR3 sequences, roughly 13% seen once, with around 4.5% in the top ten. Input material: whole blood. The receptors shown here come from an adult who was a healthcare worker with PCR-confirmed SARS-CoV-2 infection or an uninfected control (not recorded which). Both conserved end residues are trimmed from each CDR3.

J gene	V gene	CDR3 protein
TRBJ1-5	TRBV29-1	SVEGQGNQPQH
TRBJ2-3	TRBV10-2	ASSEHDRPIDTQY
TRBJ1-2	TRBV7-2	ASTRPGGPTNYGYT
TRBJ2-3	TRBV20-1	SARSRGLPLAGTQY
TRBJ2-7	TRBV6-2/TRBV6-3	ASSRSVPYEQY
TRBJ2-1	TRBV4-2	ASNELAGGHYEQF
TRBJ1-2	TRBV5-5	ASSLPQSGSNYGYT
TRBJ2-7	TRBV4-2	ASSPEGLYEQY
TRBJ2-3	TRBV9	ASSVVGDSKDTQY
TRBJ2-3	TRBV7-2	ASSQGRTDTQY
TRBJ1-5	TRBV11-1	ASSPKEQGASNQPQH
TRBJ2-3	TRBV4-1	ASSQGGSTDTQY
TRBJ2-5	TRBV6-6	ASSYSVMSGGAETQY
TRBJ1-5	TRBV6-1	ASSGQGGERPQH
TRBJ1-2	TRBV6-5	ASRDTAGGGYT
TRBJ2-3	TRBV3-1	ASSQKGDTQY
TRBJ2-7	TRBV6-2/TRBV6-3	ASIRTLAGYYEQY
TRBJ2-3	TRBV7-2	ASSTGVGDTDTQY
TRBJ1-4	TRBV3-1	ASSSRSTEKLF
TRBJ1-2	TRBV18	ASSQGASYGYT
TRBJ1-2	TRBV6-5	ASSPRGTLWGYT